This T cell receptor beta chain was retrieved from a study of T cell responses to AZD1222 COVID-19 vaccine. Produced via immunoSEQ multiplex PCR; TCRdb's table is partial and in-frame only. The sample has 75,000 to 95,000 clones, roughly 90% seen once. V lost 3 bases and J 5 bases, leaving 18 bases between the germline ends. CDR3 length: 15 residues. The germline CDR1 and CDR2 sequences are DFQATT and SNEGSKA (reference sequence). The source is an adult who received the AZD1222 COVID-19 vaccine. V gene TRBV20-1 combines with J gene TRBJ2-3; no firm D call. The sample consisted of peripheral blood, taken 28 days after the second AZD1222 dose. The CDR3 coding sequence is TGCAGTGCTAGTCCCCGAGACCGCGCAAGAGATACGCAGTATTTT. Translation gives CSASPRDRARDTQYF.